This T cell receptor beta chain was captured in a study of identical twins (dated by TCRdb to about 2016). As for the study more broadly: To test whether fetal clonotypes persist, the study used deep sequencing on TCR alpha and beta repertoires from monozygotic twins, unrelated adults of various ages, and cord blood. To rule out contamination, replicate twin experiments were performed at different times with different library preparation protocols.

Results the study describes overall, beyond this receptor: Compared with coincidental sharing between unrelated individuals, out-of-frame TCR alpha sequences shared between twins showed an excess of sequences with low generation probability. Fewer insertions were carried by abundant cord blood beta clonotypes; a weaker similar trend was observed in young adult naive repertoires, while no such trend was observed in memory repertoires. Conclusions relied on cross-sectional statistical analysis, since the same donors could not be followed over many years. Invariant T cells such as MAIT and iNKT could partly confound zero-insertion analyses, though diverse VJ usage argued against this for most clonotypes. A weaker excess of twin sharing was found in beta out-of-frame sequences because the signal-to-noise ratio was lowered by fewer shared sequences. In monozygotic twins, recombination models systematically underestimated out-of-frame TCR alpha sharing, but the models matched the sharing seen between unrelated individuals.

Every donor in the study was a healthy Caucasian. Library generation was performed with 5' RACE. The sequencing machine was an Illumina HiSeq 2000. A universal primer binding site was introduced by template switching, and a unique molecular identifier was present in the final cDNA, enabling accurate counting of TCR cDNA molecules. First-strand cDNA for TCR alpha and beta chains was synthesized from specific primers in the conserved constant-segment region. To control for contamination, every cDNA library was double barcoded, receiving both a SMART-Mk sample barcode and Illumina barcodes. TruSeq adapter sequences along with Illumina sample barcodes were introduced in two successive PCR steps. The TCR alpha and beta cDNA libraries were sequenced on the Illumina HiSeq platform using custom primers. Per the original workflow: Unique molecular identifiers were extracted from raw reads with MiGEC, and CDR3 positions were determined with MiXCR. Recombination models were inferred per individual with the repgenHMM and IGoR tools using an EM algorithm. Shared clonotypes were analyzed with the tcR package in R, and sharing was normalized by the product of cloneset sizes. Out-of-frame nonproductive sequences were analyzed to study raw recombination free of thymic and clonal selection effects. Clones were called with MiXCR by TCRdb after fastp trimmed the public reads at Q25, and only in-frame beta chains were retained. Each CDR3 protein gets just one entry, which takes the most common genes and DNA from the rows behind it. TCRdb's processing, not the authors' own work, is the source of the V and J calls. In all, the sample holds some 1,600,000 distinct CDR3 sequences, and about 30% of those were seen once. The ten largest clones take up about 0.27% of the sample.

Concerning this clonotype: No cognate antigen has been identified for it. No clone much larger than this one lies a single base away; base qualities are absent.

Trimmed from V: 4 bases; trimmed from J: 3 bases; junction bases lacking a gene match: 3. The CDR3 numbers 14 residues from cysteine through phenylalanine. Only the CDR3 portion is preserved as DNA: 42 bases, with reading frame beginning at the first base. CDR1 and CDR2 are drawn from the germline V gene: KGHSH, LQKENI. In this chain, TRBV18 is recombined with TRBJ1-1; TRBD1 aligns with 9 central bases. Input material: cord blood. The receptor's source is a newborn girl in good health. The nucleotide sequence is given as TGTGCCAGCTCACTTCGGACAGGGGACACTGAAGCTTTCTTT. This yields the protein CASSLRTGDTEAFF.